This TCR beta chain was observed in a study of blood T cell repertoires in COVID-19. The data were produced by immunoSEQ multiplex PCR, yet TCRdb's version contains in-frame clones alone and is incomplete. The sample has fewer than 500,000 clones, roughly 90% seen once. Trimming at V came to 5 bases and at J to 2 bases, leaving 5 bases not matched to a gene. The CDR3 has 15 residues. CDR1 LGHDT and CDR2 YNNKEL come from the germline V gene (reference sequence). V is TRBV3-1 (or the pseudogene TRBV3-2) and J is TRBJ2-5, with 10 bases that match TRBD2. The material sequenced was peripheral blood. The clonotype was recovered from a young woman with acute or convalescent COVID-19. The CDR3 DNA sequence: TGTGCCAGCAGCAACAGACTAGCGGGTCAAGAGACCCAGTACTTC. It codes for CASSNRLAGQETQYF.